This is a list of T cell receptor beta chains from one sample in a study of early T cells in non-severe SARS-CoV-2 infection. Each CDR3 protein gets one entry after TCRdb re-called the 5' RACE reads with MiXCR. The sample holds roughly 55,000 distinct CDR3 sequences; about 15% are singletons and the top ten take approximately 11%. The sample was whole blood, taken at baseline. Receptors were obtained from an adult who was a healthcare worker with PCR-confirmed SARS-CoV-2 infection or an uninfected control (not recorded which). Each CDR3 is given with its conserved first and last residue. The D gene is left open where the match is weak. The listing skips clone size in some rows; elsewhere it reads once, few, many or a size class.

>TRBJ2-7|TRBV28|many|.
TGTGCCAGCAGGGGACGAGGGAACGAGCAGTACTTC
CASRGRGNEQYF
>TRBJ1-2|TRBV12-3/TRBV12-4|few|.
TGTGCCAGCAGACTGGACCTATATCCTGGCTACACCTTC
CASRLDLYPGYTF
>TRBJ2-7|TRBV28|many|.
TGTGCCAGCAGTTTGCCCCTCGGCGAGCAGTACTTC
CASSLPLGEQYF
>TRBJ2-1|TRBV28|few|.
TGTGCCAGCAGTTTAGCCGGGGATCGCGAGCAGTTCTTC
CASSLAGDREQFF
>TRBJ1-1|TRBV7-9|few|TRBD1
TGTGCCAGCAGCTCCCAGGGGGCCTACACTGAAGCTTTCTTT
CASSSQGAYTEAFF
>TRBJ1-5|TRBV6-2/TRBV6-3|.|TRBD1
TGTGCCAGCAGCAGACAGGGGGAAGAGCAGCCCCAGCATTTT
CASSRQGEEQPQHF
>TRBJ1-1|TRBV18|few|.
TGTGCCAGCTCCGAAAGCATGAACACTGAAGCTTTCTTT
CASSESMNTEAFF
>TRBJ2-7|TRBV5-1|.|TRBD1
TGCGCCAGCAGCCCGGGACAGGGATCCTACGAGCAGTACTTC
CASSPGQGSYEQYF
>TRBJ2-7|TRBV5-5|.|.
TGTGCCAGCAGCTTCTCGCCAGTACATGAGCAGTACTTC
CASSFSPVHEQYF
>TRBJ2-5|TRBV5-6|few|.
TGTGCCAGCAGCGTTCTAGTCGGCGAAGAGACCCAGTACTTC
CASSVLVGEETQYF